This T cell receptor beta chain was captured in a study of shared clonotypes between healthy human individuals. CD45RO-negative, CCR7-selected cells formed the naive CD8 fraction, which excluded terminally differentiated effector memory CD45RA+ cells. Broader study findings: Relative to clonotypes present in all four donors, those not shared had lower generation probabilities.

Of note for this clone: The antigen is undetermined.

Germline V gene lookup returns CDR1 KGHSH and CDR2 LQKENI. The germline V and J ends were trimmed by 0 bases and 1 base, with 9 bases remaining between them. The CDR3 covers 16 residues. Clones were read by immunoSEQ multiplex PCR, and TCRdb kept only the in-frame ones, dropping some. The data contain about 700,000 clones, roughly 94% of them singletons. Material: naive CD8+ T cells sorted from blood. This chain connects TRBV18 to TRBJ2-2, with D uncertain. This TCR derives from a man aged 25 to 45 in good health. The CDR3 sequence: CASSPPGRGNTGELFF. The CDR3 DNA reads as TGTGCCAGCTCACCACCGGGCCGAGGGAACACCGGGGAGCTGTTTTTT.